This T cell receptor (beta chain) was profiled in a study of shared clonotypes between healthy human individuals. Here immunoSEQ multiplex PCR was the method, and the copy in TCRdb shows in-frame clones only, minus some. The table includes around 2,000,000 clones, around 95% detected once. Looked up from germline, CDR1 is LNHDA and CDR2 is SQIVND (reference sequence). J gave up 6 bases and V 3 bases, and 24 bases lay outside the gene matches. The CDR3 is 20 residues long. Findings and limits, study-wide: The researchers took only blood, and tissue repertoires probably look different. Rarefaction gave evidence that sorted-subset sequencing remained incomplete despite large depth.

Details on this clone: What it recognizes is unknown.

This clonotype originated in a man aged 18 to 30 in good health. Specimen: naive CD4+ T cells sorted from blood. Subset meaning: CD45RA+ positively selected. The chain joins TRBV19 to TRBJ2-7; 9 nucleotides agree with TRBD1. The CDR3 region is CASSISSGQGPSPSLSEQYF. CDR3 DNA: TGTGCCAGTAGTATTTCGTCTGGACAGGGGCCCTCACCCTCTTTAAGCGAGCAGTACTTC.